One T cell receptor (beta chain) is described in this entry. This clone was recorded at least ten times. Its target antigen remains unknown. Qualities for individual bases were not recorded, and no much larger clone is one base off. The sample belongs to a study of T cells after posttransplantation cyclophosphamide (dated by TCRdb to 2016 to 2017). Study-wide context: T cell repertoire reconstitution was tracked by TRB sequencing after myeloablative bone marrow transplantation in which posttransplantation cyclophosphamide was used as GVHD prophylaxis. Antigen receptor sequencing was done on samples from around 32 PTCy-treated patients and from around 15 related bone marrow donors of those patients. In 3 patients, up to about 3 additional blood samples taken between 2 and 5.2 years after transplant also underwent TRB sequencing, as did pretransplant blood from several patients. TRB sequencing was performed on blood from all 35 or so PTCy patients with 1-year posttransplant specimens. Public TRB sequences were compared against a database of over 3,000 sequences linked to responses to pathogens, tumor antigens, self-antigens and alloantigens. Because TRA and TRB clonality were tightly correlated in fewer than 10 samples, subsequent TCR analyses were focused on TRB only. Findings and caveats that apply to the study as a whole: The TRB repertoires of T cells infiltrating skin or GI tract showed only limited overlap with the TRB repertoires of T cells in blood. At 1-2 months, donor-recipient similarity was low but rose over the first year, and the later blood repertoires were often dominated by donor CD8+ memory clones. Across the roughly 40 patients, TRB clonality was highly associated with recipient CMV seropositivity and CMV reactivation, and diversity with PTCy was similar to that in the CNI/methotrexate controls.

The CDR3 has 16 amino acids, counting the end cysteine and phenylalanine. Solely the CDR3 DNA is kept, with 48 bases framed from the first base. V lost 1 base and J lost 2 bases; the stretch between them is 14 bases long. CDR1 and CDR2 are drawn from the germline V gene: SGHRS, YFSETQ. TRB sequencing was run on genomic DNA with either the immunoSEQ assay at survey resolution or the hsTCRB kit. The paper's data handling went like this. The immunoSEQ software was used for initial read processing, and the LymphoSeq R package was used for repertoire analyses. Clonality was calculated as 1 minus normalized Shannon entropy, and the Gini coefficient was also calculated for each TRB dataset. Phenotypes of unsorted samples were inferred by mapping TRB sequences from sorted subsets of the recipient or donor onto the same recipient's unsorted samples. The table comes from immuneACCESS by way of TCRdb, which keeps in-frame sequences with V and J called. Part of the clones is missing from these tables; in studies checked, under half for an unresolved V gene and the rest for unknown reasons. From that table come the V and J calls and clone size; the DNA was used to work out D and trimming. The sample features about 24,000 clones, and none is a singleton. The biggest ten clones account for roughly 6.6% of the sample.

On the day of marrow donation, related bone marrow donors gave peripheral blood samples. Peripheral blood and bone marrow mononuclear cells were isolated by Ficoll-Hypaque density centrifugation and were cryopreserved. The sample taken for sequencing was PBMCs. Recombination joined TRBV5-1 with TRBJ2-3; the D gene is possibly TRBD1, with 6 bases matching. The clonotype was recovered from a woman aged 60-70 years in good health, CMV-negative, and a related stem cell transplant donor. The encoded CDR3 is CASSLPQGPITDTQYF. Here is the DNA: TGCGCCAGCAGCTTGCCACAGGGCCCCATCACAGATACGCAGTATTTT.